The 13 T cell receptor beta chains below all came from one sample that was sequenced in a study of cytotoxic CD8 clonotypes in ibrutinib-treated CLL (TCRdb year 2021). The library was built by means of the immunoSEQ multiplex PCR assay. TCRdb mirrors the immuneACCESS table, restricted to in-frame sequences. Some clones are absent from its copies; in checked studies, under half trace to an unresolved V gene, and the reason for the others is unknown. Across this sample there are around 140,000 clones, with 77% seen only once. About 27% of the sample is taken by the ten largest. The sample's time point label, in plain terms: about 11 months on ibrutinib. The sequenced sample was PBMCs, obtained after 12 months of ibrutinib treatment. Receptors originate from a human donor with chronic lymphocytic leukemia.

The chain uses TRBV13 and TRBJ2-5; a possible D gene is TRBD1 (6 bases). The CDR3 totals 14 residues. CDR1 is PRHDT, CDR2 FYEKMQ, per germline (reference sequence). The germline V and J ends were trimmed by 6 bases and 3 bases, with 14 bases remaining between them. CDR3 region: CASSLAPGEETQYF. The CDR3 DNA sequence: TGTGCCAGCAGTTTGGCCCCAGGGGAAGAGACCCAGTACTTC. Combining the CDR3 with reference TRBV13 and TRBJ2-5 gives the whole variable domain AAGVIQSPRHLIKEKRETATLKCYPIPRHDTVYWYQQGPGQDPQFLISFYEKMQSDKGSIPDRFSAQQFSDYHSELNMSSLELGDSALYFCASSLAPGEETQYFGPGTRLLVL.

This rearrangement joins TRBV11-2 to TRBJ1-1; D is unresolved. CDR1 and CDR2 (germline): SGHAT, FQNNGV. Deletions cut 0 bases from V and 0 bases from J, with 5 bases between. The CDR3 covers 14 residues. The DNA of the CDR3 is TGTGCCAGCAGCTTAGATGGTCTGAACACTGAAGCTTTCTTT. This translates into CASSLDGLNTEAFF. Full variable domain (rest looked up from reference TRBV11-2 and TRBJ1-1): EAGVAQSPRYKIIEKRQSVAFWCNPISGHATLYWYQQILGQGPKLLIQFQNNGVVDDSQLPKDRFSAERLKGVDSTLKIQPAKLEDSAVYLCASSLDGLNTEAFFGQGTRLTVV.

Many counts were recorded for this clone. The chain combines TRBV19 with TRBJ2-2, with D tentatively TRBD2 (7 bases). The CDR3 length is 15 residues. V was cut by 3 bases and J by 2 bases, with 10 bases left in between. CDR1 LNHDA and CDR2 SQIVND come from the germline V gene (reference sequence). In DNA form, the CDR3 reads TGTGCCAGTAGTATGGGGGGGCGAAACACCGGGGAGCTGTTTTTT. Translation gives CASSMGGRNTGELFF.

This CDR3 is CASRDSPPTYEQYF. The CDR3 nucleotides are TGTGCCAGCAGAGACTCACCGCCGACCTACGAGCAGTACTTC. The V and J genes are TRBV6-5 and TRBJ2-7; D gene ambiguous. The CDR3 covers 14 residues. Trimming shortened V by 6 bases and J by 2 bases, and 14 bases separated the two germline ends. Germline-derived CDR1 and CDR2 are MNHEY and SVGAGI.

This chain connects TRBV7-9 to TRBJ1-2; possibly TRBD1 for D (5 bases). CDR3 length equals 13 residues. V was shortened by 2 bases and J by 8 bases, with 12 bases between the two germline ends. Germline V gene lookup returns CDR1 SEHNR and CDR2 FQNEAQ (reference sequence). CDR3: CASSLIEEGGYTF. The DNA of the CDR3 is TGTGCCAGCAGCTTAATAGAGGAGGGGGGCTACACCTTC.

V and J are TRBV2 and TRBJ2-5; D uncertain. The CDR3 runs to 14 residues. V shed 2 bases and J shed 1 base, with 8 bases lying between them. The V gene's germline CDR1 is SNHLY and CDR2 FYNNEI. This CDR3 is CASSENTSQETQYF. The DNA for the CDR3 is TGTGCCAGCAGTGAAAACACCTCCCAAGAGACCCAGTACTTC. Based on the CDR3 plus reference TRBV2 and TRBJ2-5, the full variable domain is EPEVTQTPSHQVTQMGQEVILRCVPISNHLYFYWYRQILGQKVEFLVSFYNNEISEKSEIFDDQFSVERPDGSNFTLKIRSTKLEDSAMYFCASSENTSQETQYFGPGTRLLVL.

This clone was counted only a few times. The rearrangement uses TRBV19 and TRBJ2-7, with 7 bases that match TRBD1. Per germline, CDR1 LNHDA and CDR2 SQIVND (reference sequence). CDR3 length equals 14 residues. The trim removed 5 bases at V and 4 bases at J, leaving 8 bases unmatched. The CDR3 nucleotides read TGTGCCAGTAGTGCATCCGGGACAGCATACGAGCAGTACTTC. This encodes CASSASGTAYEQYF.

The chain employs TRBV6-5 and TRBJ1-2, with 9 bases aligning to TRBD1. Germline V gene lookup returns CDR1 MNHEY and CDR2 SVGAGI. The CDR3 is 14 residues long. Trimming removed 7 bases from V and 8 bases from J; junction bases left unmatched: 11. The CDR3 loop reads CASKDGTGTGGYTF. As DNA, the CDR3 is TGTGCCAGCAAGGACGGGACAGGGACGGGGGGCTACACCTTC.

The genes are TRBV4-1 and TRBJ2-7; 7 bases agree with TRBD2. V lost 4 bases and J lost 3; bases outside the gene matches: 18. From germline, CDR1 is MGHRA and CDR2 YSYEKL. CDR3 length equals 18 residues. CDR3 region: CASSRTVGRPVRDYEQYF. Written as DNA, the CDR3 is TGCGCCAGCAGCCGCACCGTCGGGAGGCCAGTTCGAGACTACGAGCAGTACTTC.

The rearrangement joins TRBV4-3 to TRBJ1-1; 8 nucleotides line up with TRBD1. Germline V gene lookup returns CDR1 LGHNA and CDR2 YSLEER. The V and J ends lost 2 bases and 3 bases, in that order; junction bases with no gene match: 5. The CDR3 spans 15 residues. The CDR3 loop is CASSQQGAGDTEAFF. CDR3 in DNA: TGCGCCAGCAGCCAACAGGGGGCGGGGGACACTGAAGCTTTCTTT.

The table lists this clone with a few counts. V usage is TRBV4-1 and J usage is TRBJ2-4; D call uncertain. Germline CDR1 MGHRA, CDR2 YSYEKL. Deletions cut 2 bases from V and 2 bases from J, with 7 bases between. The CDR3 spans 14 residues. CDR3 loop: CASSQRVTKNIQYF. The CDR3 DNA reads TGCGCCAGCAGCCAAAGGGTAACCAAAAACATTCAGTACTTC.

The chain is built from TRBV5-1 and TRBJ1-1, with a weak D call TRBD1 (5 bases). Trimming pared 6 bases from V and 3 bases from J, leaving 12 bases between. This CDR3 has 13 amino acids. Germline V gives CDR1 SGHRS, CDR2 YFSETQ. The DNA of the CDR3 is TGCGCCAGCAAGTGGGGCCGGGACACTGAAGCTTTCTTT. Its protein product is CASKWGRDTEAFF.

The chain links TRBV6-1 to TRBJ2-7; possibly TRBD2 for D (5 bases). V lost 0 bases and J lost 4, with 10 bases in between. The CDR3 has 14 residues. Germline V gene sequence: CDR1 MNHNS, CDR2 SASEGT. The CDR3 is CASSEAFWEYEQYF. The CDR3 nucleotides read TGTGCCAGCAGTGAAGCGTTTTGGGAGTACGAGCAGTACTTC.